This T cell receptor beta chain was identified in a study of breast tumors, draining lymph nodes, adjacent tissues (dated by TCRdb to about 2016). A note on the overall study: TCR beta repertoires were compared across tumor, adjacent nontumor tissue and axillary lymph nodes obtained from breast cancer patients. In human breast cancer, the study set out to assess how tumor, surrounding tissue and draining lymph node repertoires relate to one another and whether T cells might be exchanged between them. Beyond this particular receptor, the publication reports: The data were judged consistent with most tumor T cells deriving from the lymph node and then expanding within tumor tissue. Tumor and nontumor tissue repertoires were significantly more similar in luminal-like than in basal-like breast cancer. The study presented the conclusion that tumor T cells originate in lymph nodes as consistent with a hypothesis, not as something directly demonstrated. Tumor T-cell repertoires showed less diversity than lymph node repertoires and more diversity than nontumor tissue repertoires, and tumor T-cell repertoires showed preferential V and J gene usage.

As for this clonotype: No cognate antigen has been identified for it. Just one base apart from a much larger clone, this may be a read error.

The axillary draining lymph nodes of breast cancer patients were the source of the lymph node samples. Sequenced on an Illumina HiSeq 2000. TCR beta chain libraries were generated by multiplex PCR amplification. High-throughput sequencing was used to analyze the amplified TCR beta chain products. Starting from the raw public reads, TCRdb applied fastp trimming at Q25, assembled clones with MiXCR and retained in-frame beta chains. Identical CDR3 proteins give one entry, which carries the most common genes and DNA. The sample profile shows about 230,000 distinct CDR3 sequences; about 30% of them were found once. The biggest ten clones account for about 1.4% of the sample. The clonotype originates from a female donor with breast cancer. Some clones in this sample may be carry-over from other donors' samples. Sequenced input: axillary lymph node tissue.

The DNA sequence is as follows: TGTGCCAGCAGTCTAGAGCGGGAGGCGGGCGGGGAGCTGTCTTTT. Translated, this is CASSLEREAGGELSF. The sequence links TRBV6-6 to TRBJ2-2, with 9 bases matching TRBD2. CDR1 MNHNY and CDR2 SVGAGI are derived from the germline V gene (reference sequence). The cysteine opens and the phenylalanine closes a CDR3 of 15 amino acids. Only CDR3 DNA is held: 45 bases, read in frame from base 1.